The 23 T cell receptor beta chains in this list originate from one sample, sequenced in a study of blood T cell repertoires in COVID-19. The assay was immunoSEQ multiplex PCR, and TCRdb's table has in-frame clones only and misses some. The sample shows about 160,000 clones, 87% of them seen only once. The sample was peripheral blood. The receptors stem from a woman between 55 and 75 years old who had recovered from COVID-19.

This clone was detected once. The chain has TRBV5-5 and TRBJ2-4; 11 nucleotides line up with TRBD1. The CDR3 spans 15 residues. V trimming: 4 bases; J trimming: 5 bases; junction bases outside the gene matches: 5. Germline lookup yields CDR1 SGHKS and CDR2 YYEKEE (reference sequence). The DNA for the CDR3 is TGTGCCAGCAGCCGGCCGGGACAGGGGGAAAACATTCAGTACTTC. Residues: CASSRPGQGENIQYF.

J is TRBJ2-2 and V is TRBV30, with TRBD2 matching 9 bases. Germline CDR1 is GTSNPN and CDR2 is SVGIG (reference sequence). The CDR3 extends over 17 amino acids. Trimming removed 4 bases from V and 5 bases from J; junction bases left unmatched: 14. The CDR3 loop is CAWKRLAGAFLTGELFF. The CDR3, as DNA: TGTGCCTGGAAAAGGTTAGCGGGGGCCTTCCTAACCGGGGAGCTGTTTTTT.

V and J are TRBV18 and TRBJ2-3, with TRBD1 matching over 7 bases. Germline CDR1 is KGHSH and CDR2 is LQKENI. The CDR3 sequence is 16 residues long. Trimming cost V 3 bases and J 0 bases; bases outside gene matches: 6. CDR3 sequence (DNA): TGTGCCAGCTCACCCTGGACAGGAGCTAGCACAGATACGCAGTATTTT. It encodes CASSPWTGASTDTQYF.

The chain combines TRBV6-1 with TRBJ1-4; D possibly corresponds to TRBD1 (5 bases). There are 16 residues in the CDR3. The V end lost 0 bases, the J end lost 1 base, and 9 bases lay between the germline ends. Germline V lookup: CDR1 MNHNS, CDR2 SASEGT. In nucleotides, the CDR3 is TGTGCCAGCAGTGAAGCGCAAGGGGTAACTAATGAAAAACTGTTTTTT. Amino acid sequence: CASSEAQGVTNEKLFF.

This chain connects TRBV5-1 to TRBJ2-5; 12 bases align to TRBD2. Germline CDR1 reads SGHRS; CDR2 reads YFSETQ. The CDR3 consists of 15 residues. V was clipped by 3 bases and J by 5 bases; unmatched bases: 5. The CDR3 bases are TGCGCCAGCAGCTCGGGGACTAGCGGGCTGGAGACCCAGTACTTC. This translates into CASSSGTSGLETQYF.

The chain recombines TRBV18 with TRBJ2-4; D might be TRBD2 (6 bases). CDR3 size: 16 residues. Trimming took 0 bases from V and 7 from J, leaving 16 bases between them. Germline-derived CDR1 and CDR2 are KGHSH and LQKENI. The CDR3 loop reads CASSPPGRGVGNIQYF. In DNA, the CDR3 is TGTGCCAGCTCACCACCGGGGCGGGGAGTCGGGAACATTCAGTACTTC.

The CDR3 DNA is TGTGCCAGCAGTGATCGGGGGGATAGAGGGACTGAAGCTTTCTTT. Its translation is CASSDRGDRGTEAFF. This chain uses TRBV25-1 with TRBJ1-1; perhaps TRBD1 as D (5 bases). The CDR3 loop spans 15 amino acids. The V gene lost 3 bases and the J gene lost 5 bases, with 16 bases spanning the gap. Germline CDR1 MGHDK, CDR2 SYGVNS.

The J gene is TRBJ2-5, the V gene TRBV2; 10 bases map to TRBD1. CDR1 is SNHLY, CDR2 FYNNEI, per germline. With 11 bases clipped from V and 5 bases from J, the junction kept 2 bases outside the gene matches. The CDR3 length is 11 residues. Written as DNA, the CDR3 is TGTGCCTCGGACAGGGGGGAGACCCAGTACTTC. Translation: CASDRGETQYF.

V usage is TRBV27 and J usage is TRBJ2-1; 12 nucleotides agree with TRBD2. After removal of 7 bases from V and 4 bases from J, the junction contained 5 bases not matched to a gene. This CDR3 has 15 residues. The germline V gene has CDR1 MNHEY and CDR2 SMNVEV (reference sequence). Here the CDR3 DNA reads TGTGCCAGCACTAGCGGGGGGGCCGGGTACAATGAGCAGTTCTTC. Protein product: CASTSGGAGYNEQFF.

This clone was recorded a few times. V usage is TRBV12-3 or TRBV12-4 and J usage is TRBJ2-7, with D tentatively TRBD1 (6 bases). Trimming took off 6 bases at V and 2 bases at J, with 8 bases between the two ends. The CDR3 covers 12 residues. Here the CDR3 reads CASSQGTYEQYF. As DNA, the CDR3 is TGTGCCAGCAGCCAGGGGACCTACGAGCAGTACTTC.

This chain joins TRBV6-5 and TRBJ1-5, with 7 bases fitting TRBD1. CDR1 is MNHEY and CDR2 is SVGAGI in the germline V gene. V lost 8 bases, J lost 2 bases, and 9 bases stayed unmatched. The CDR3 is 15 residues long. The chain's CDR3 is CASVWWTGGNQPQHF. The CDR3 nucleotides read TGTGCCAGCGTCTGGTGGACAGGAGGCAATCAGCCCCAGCATTTT.

This clone was counted once. CDR3 bases: TGTGCCAGCAGGCCGGGACTAACAGAAGATACGCAGTATTTT. Amino acid sequence: CASRPGLTEDTQYF. J is TRBJ2-3 and V is TRBV28, with 7 bases lining up with TRBD2. The junction had 8 bases not matched to a gene; V was cut back by 6 bases and J by 5 bases. Germline CDR1 reads MDHEN; CDR2 reads SYDVKM. This CDR3 is built from 14 residues.

The V and J genes are TRBV11-2 and TRBJ2-6, with D perhaps matching TRBD1 (5 bases). This CDR3 is built from 18 residues. CDR1 and CDR2 (germline): SGHAT, FQNNGV. V shed 0 bases and J shed 8 bases, with 20 bases lying between them. The CDR3 reads CASSLDPGSLPMTNVLTF. The CDR3 nucleotides are TGTGCCAGCAGCTTAGACCCAGGGTCGTTGCCGATGACCAACGTCCTGACTTTC.

The chain employs TRBV9 and TRBJ1-6; a possible D gene is TRBD1 (5 bases). Germline assignment: CDR1 SGDLS and CDR2 YYNGEE. The V gene lost 3 bases and the J gene lost 0 bases, with 10 bases spanning the gap. The CDR3 extends over 16 amino acids. In DNA, the CDR3 is TGTGCCAGCAGCGCGGGGGGGAGCTCCTATAATTCACCCCTCCACTTT. Translation gives CASSAGGSSYNSPLHF.

The gene calls are TRBV5-4 and TRBJ1-2, with a weak D call TRBD1 (6 bases). This CDR3 comprises 15 residues. The V gene's germline CDR1 is SGHNT and CDR2 YYREEE (reference sequence). Trimming took off 0 bases at V and 0 bases at J, with 9 bases between the two ends. CDR3 sequence (DNA): TGTGCCAGCAGCTTGGACGCAGGGGCTAACTATGGCTACACCTTC. Its translation is CASSLDAGANYGYTF.

For this clone: The same CDR3 is also encoded by other DNA sequences in this sample. V usage is TRBV5-1 and J usage is TRBJ1-1, with D maybe TRBD1 (5 bases). This CDR3 contains 13 residues. With 1 base removed from V and 3 bases from J, the gap between germline ends came to 7 bases. Germline V gene lookup returns CDR1 SGHRS and CDR2 YFSETQ. Written as DNA, the CDR3 is TGCGCCAGCAGCTTGACCAGGGACACTGAAGCTTTCTTT. Protein product: CASSLTRDTEAFF.

The gene calls are TRBV28 and TRBJ2-7; 9 positions match TRBD1. The CDR3 loop spans 15 amino acids. Germline CDR1 MDHEN, CDR2 SYDVKM. The junction had 11 bases not matched to a gene; V was cut back by 7 bases and J by 4 bases. This chain's CDR3 is CASNSHGGQGYEQYF. The DNA for the CDR3 is TGTGCCAGCAACTCCCACGGTGGACAGGGGTACGAGCAGTACTTC. Filled out from reference TRBV28 and TRBJ2-7, the complete variable domain reads DVKVTQSSRYLVKRTGEKVFLECVQDMDHENMFWYRQDPGLGLRLIYFSYDVKMKEKGDIPEGYSVSREKKERFSLILESASTNQTSMYLCASNSHGGQGYEQYFGPGTRLTVT.

V and J are TRBV5-1 and TRBJ1-1; a weak D match, TRBD1 (5 bases). V lost 1 base and J lost 3, with 19 bases in between. The CDR3 consists of 17 residues. Germline values: CDR1 SGHRS, CDR2 YFSETQ. The chain's CDR3 is CASSLFGGVLMDTEAFF. The DNA for the CDR3 is TGCGCCAGCAGCTTGTTTGGGGGGGTATTAATGGACACTGAAGCTTTCTTT.

The V gene is TRBV18, the J gene TRBJ1-6; 8 nucleotides agree with TRBD1. The CDR3 loop spans 18 amino acids. Germline trimming cut 3 bases from V and 6 bases from J; bases unmatched to any gene: 13. Germline V gives CDR1 KGHSH, CDR2 LQKENI. This CDR3 reads CASSPNTPGQVFNSPLHF. The CDR3 bases are TGTGCCAGCTCACCGAACACTCCGGGACAGGTTTTTAATTCACCCCTCCACTTT. The complete variable domain, with remaining parts taken from reference TRBV18 and TRBJ1-6, reads NAGVMQNPRHLVRRRGQEARLRCSPMKGHSHVYWYRQLPEEGLKFMVYLQKENIIDESGMPKERFSAEFPKEGPSILRIQQVVRGDSAAYFCASSPNTPGQVFNSPLHFGNGTRLTVT.

This clone was seen only once. The genes are TRBV20-1 and TRBJ1-2; D is unclear. The length of the CDR3 is 11 residues. Per the germline V gene, CDR1 is DFQATT and CDR2 is SNEGSKA (reference sequence). The CDR3 region is CFGWSNYGYTF. The CDR3 nucleotides are TGCTTCGGTTGGTCAAACTATGGCTACACCTTC.

The chain has TRBV28 and TRBJ1-2; D possibly corresponds to TRBD1 (6 bases). The germline V gene has CDR1 MDHEN and CDR2 SYDVKM. The CDR3 has 14 residues. V shed 1 base and J shed 10 bases, with 16 bases lying between them. Written as DNA, the CDR3 is TGTGCCAGCAGTTTATATGGGGACAACTTTTTCTACACCTTC. The encoded protein is CASSLYGDNFFYTF.

This chain connects TRBV5-1 to TRBJ1-1; possible D gene TRBD1, 6 bases. This CDR3 spans 15 amino acids. The germline V gene encodes CDR1 SGHRS and CDR2 YFSETQ. V lost 3 bases to trimming and J lost 4 bases, with 16 bases between them. CDR3 sequence: CASSSRGGSRTEAFF. DNA for the CDR3: TGCGCCAGCAGCTCACGGGGGGGCAGTCGCACTGAAGCTTTCTTT.

Concerning this clone: Other DNA sequences in this sample translate to the same CDR3. V gene TRBV30 combines with J gene TRBJ1-1; a weak D match, TRBD1 (5 bases). V lost 2 bases, J lost 5 bases, and 9 bases lay in between. Germline V CDR1 and CDR2: GTSNPN, SVGIG (reference sequence). The CDR3 spans 12 residues. DNA for the CDR3: TGTGCCTGGAGTAACGGGGGTACTGAAGCTTTCTTT. Translated, it gives CAWSNGGTEAFF.